This T cell receptor beta chain derives from a study of blood T cell repertoires in COVID-19. Across the study: Material from acute and convalescent COVID-19 was sourced from the United States, Italy and Spain. PBMCs, B-cell-depleted T cells, or T cells were the source of the cDNA or gDNA that made up the material.

The method was immunoSEQ multiplex PCR; TCRdb's version includes in-frame clones alone and lacks a portion of them. The sample yields 130,000 or so clones, 84% seen once. This CDR3 comprises 14 residues. In germline, CDR1 is MDHEN, CDR2 SYDVKM. The ends were cut back, 10 bases at V and 2 bases at J, with 14 bases in the middle. The origin of this receptor is a young man with COVID-19, enrolled during active disease. This chain links TRBV28 with TRBJ2-2, with D perhaps TRBD2 (6 bases). Sequenced: peripheral blood. The CDR3 DNA reads TGTGCCACCGTGCCGGGACTTAACACCGGGGAGCTGTTTTTT. This encodes CATVPGLNTGELFF.